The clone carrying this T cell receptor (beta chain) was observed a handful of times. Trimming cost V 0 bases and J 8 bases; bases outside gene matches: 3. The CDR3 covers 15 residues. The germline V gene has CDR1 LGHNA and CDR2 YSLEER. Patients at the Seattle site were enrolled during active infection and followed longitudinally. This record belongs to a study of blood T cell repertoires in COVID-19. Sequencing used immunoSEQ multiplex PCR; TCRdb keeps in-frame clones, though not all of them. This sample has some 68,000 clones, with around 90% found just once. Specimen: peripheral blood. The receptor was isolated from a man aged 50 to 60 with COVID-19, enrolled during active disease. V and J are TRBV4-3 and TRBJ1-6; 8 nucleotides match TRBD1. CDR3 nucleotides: TGCGCCAGCAGCCAAGATTCACAGGGGGATTCACCCCTCCACTTT. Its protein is CASSQDSQGDSPLHF.